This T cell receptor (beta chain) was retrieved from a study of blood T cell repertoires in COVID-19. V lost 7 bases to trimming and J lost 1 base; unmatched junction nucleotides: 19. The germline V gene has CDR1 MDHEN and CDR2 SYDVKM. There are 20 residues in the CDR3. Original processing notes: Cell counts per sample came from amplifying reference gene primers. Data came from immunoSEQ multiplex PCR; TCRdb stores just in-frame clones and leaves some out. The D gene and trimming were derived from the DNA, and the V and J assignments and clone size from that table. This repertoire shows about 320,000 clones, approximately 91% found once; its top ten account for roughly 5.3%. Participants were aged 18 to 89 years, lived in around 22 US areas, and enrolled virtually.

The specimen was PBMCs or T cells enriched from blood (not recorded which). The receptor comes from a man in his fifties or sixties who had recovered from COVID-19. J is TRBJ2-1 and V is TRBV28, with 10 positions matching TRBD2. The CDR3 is CASTSLSAPSGRRSYNEQFF. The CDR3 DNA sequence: TGTGCCAGCACCTCCCTATCCGCGCCTAGCGGGAGACGGTCCTACAATGAGCAGTTCTTC.